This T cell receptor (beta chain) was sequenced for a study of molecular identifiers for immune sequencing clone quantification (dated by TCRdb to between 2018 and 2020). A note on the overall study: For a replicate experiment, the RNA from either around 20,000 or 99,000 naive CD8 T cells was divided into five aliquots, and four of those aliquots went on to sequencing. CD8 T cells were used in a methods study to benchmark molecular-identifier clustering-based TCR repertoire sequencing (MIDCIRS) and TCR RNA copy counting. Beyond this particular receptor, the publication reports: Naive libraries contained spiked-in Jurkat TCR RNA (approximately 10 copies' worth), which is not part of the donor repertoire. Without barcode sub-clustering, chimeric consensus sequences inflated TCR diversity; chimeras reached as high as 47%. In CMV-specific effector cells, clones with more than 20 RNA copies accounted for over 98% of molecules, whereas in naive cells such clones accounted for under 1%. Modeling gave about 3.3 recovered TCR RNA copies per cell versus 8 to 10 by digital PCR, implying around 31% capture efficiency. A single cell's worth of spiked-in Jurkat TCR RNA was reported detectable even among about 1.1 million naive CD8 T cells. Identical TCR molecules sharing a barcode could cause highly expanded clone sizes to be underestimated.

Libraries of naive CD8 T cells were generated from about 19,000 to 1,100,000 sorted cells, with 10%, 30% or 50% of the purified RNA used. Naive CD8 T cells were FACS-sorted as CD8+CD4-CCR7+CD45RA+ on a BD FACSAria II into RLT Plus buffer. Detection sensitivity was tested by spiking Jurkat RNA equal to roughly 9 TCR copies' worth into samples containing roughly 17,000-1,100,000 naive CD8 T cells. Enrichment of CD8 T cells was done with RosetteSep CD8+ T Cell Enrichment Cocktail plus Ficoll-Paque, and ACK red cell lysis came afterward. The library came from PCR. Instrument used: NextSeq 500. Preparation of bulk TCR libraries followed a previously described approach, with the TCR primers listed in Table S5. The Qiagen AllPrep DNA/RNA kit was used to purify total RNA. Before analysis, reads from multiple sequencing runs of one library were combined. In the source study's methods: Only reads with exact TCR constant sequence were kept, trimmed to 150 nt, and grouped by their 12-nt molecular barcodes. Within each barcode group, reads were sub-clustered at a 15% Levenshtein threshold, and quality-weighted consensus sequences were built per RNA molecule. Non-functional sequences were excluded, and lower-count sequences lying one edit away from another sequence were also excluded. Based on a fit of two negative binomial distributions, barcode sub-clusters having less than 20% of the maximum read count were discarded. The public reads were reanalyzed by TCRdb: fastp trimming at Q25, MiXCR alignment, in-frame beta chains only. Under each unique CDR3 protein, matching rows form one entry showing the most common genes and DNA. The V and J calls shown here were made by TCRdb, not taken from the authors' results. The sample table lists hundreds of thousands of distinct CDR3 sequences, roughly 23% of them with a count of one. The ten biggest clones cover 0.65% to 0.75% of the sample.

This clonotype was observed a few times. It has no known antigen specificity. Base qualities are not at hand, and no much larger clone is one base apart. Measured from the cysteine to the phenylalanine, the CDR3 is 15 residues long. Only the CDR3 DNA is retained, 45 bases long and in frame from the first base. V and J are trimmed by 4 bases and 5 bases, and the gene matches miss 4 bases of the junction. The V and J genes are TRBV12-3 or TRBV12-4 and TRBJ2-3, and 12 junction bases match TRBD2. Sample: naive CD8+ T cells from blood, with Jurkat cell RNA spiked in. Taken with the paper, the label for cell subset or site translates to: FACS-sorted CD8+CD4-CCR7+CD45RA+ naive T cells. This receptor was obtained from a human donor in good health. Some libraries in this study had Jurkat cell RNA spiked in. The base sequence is TGTGCCAGCAGTTCTAGCGGGGGGGATTTAGATACGCAGTATTTT. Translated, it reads CASSSSGGDLDTQYF.